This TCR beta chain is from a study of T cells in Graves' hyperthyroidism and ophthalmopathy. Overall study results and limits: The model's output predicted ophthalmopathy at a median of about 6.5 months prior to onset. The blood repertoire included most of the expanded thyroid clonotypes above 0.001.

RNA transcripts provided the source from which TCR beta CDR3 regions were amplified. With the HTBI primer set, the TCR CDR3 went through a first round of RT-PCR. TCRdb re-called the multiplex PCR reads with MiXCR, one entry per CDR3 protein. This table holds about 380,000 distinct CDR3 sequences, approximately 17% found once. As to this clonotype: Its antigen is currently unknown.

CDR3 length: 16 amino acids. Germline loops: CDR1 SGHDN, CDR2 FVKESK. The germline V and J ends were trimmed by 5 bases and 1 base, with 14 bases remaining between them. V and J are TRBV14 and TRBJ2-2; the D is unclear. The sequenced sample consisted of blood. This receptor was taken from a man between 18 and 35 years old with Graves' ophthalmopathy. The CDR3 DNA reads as TGTGCCAGCAGCTCCCGTCAGTCCCTGAACACCGGGGAGCTGTTTTTT. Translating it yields CASSSRQSLNTGELFF.